What follows are 27 T cell receptor beta chains derived from one specimen sequenced in a study of Tregs in tolerant kidney transplant recipients. Recipients received nonmyeloablative bone marrow transplants from related graft donors, with transient mixed chimerism. The assay was immunoSEQ multiplex PCR, and TCRdb's table has in-frame clones only and misses some. The sample has approximately 82,000 clones; 93% are singletons. The input for sequencing was CD4+ T cells from blood (PBMCs), taken 12 months after the transplant. The receptors stem from a human patient who received a combined kidney and bone marrow transplant. Some T cells may trace back to the graft donor.

The V gene is TRBV7-2, the J gene TRBJ2-5; perhaps TRBD2 as D (5 bases). The end of the DNA fits TRBJ2-7 better, so the J call may be wrong. CDR1 SGHTA and CDR2 FQGNSA come from the germline V gene. This CDR3 contains 15 residues. Here the CDR3 reads CASSPRVTSPYEQYF. The DNA for the CDR3 is TGTGCCAGCAGCCCGAGGGTTACCAGTCCCTACGAGCAGTACTTC.

The rearrangement links TRBV7-9 to TRBJ1-1; tentatively, D is TRBD1 (6 bases). Germline CDR1 reads SEHNR; CDR2 reads FQNEAQ (reference sequence). This CDR3 has 15 residues. Trimming removed 5 bases at V and 1 base at J, with 14 bases between. The CDR3 DNA is TGTGCCAGCAGCCTGGACAGCCCCAGGAACACTGAAGCTTTCTTT. It codes for CASSLDSPRNTEAFF.

J is TRBJ2-1 and V is TRBV19; 9 bases align to TRBD2. Unmatched junction bases numbered 4, after V lost 5 bases and J lost 2 bases. CDR1 is LNHDA and CDR2 is SQIVND in the germline V gene (reference sequence). There are 15 residues in the CDR3. The CDR3 nucleotides are TGTGCCAGTAGTGAGGGCGGGAGGGCCTACAATGAGCAGTTCTTC. Encoded protein: CASSEGGRAYNEQFF.

The V gene is TRBV19, the J gene TRBJ2-7; possibly TRBD1 for D (5 bases). CDR1 is LNHDA and CDR2 is SQIVND in the germline V gene (reference sequence). V shed 4 bases and J shed 3 bases, with 10 bases lying between them. CDR3 length: 13 amino acids. The CDR3 sequence is CASSNRQNYEQYF. The CDR3 DNA reads as TGTGCCAGTAGTAATCGACAGAACTACGAGCAGTACTTC.

V and J are TRBV6-1 and TRBJ2-7; 7 bases map to TRBD1. This CDR3 spans 15 amino acids. Germline lookup yields CDR1 MNHNS and CDR2 SASEGT. The V segment lost 3 bases and the J segment 3 bases; nucleotides outside the gene matches: 8. The CDR3 nucleotides are TGTGCCAGCAGTGAGGCCGGGACAGCCCTCTACGAGCAGTACTTC. It codes for CASSEAGTALYEQYF.

The chain recombines TRBV27 with TRBJ2-7; 11 nucleotides match TRBD2. V shed 4 bases, J shed 0 bases, and the junction held 5 bases outside the gene matches. The germline CDR1 and CDR2 sequences are MNHEY and SMNVEV (reference sequence). This CDR3 comprises 16 residues. CDR3 nucleotides: TGTGCCAGCAGTTCACCCGGGACTAGCGGCTCCTACGAGCAGTACTTC. Translating gives CASSSPGTSGSYEQYF.

Written as DNA, the CDR3 is TGCGCCAGCAGCTCCTACGACACCGGCTACACCTTC. This codes for CASSSYDTGYTF. The chain recombines TRBV5-1 with TRBJ1-2; D uncertain. Trimming left V 3 bases short and J 8 bases short, with 11 bases between. This CDR3 contains 12 residues. CDR1 is SGHRS and CDR2 is YFSETQ in the germline V gene. The whole variable domain, filled in from reference TRBV5-1 and TRBJ1-2, reads KAGVTQTPRYLIKTRGQQVTLSCSPISGHRSVSWYQQTPGQGLQFLFEYFSETQRNKGNFPGRFSGRQFSNSRSEMNVSTLELGDSALYLCASSSYDTGYTFGSGTRLTVV.

CDR3 protein: CASSMVGQLNYQPQHF. The DNA for the CDR3 is TGTGCCAGTAGTATGGTGGGGCAACTGAATTATCAGCCCCAGCATTTT. This chain uses TRBV19 with TRBJ1-5; D might be TRBD1 (5 bases). V lost 3 bases and J lost 5, with 17 bases in between. The CDR3 consists of 16 residues. Germline CDR1 is LNHDA and CDR2 is SQIVND (reference sequence).

This clone was seen more than once but under ten times. V gene TRBV6-1 combines with J gene TRBJ2-3, with a weak D call TRBD1 (6 bases). CDR3 length: 15 amino acids. Germline V gene lookup returns CDR1 MNHNS and CDR2 SASEGT. The CDR3 DNA reads TGTGCAGTTACCGGGACAAGAAGTAGAACAGATACGCAGTATTTT. It yields the protein CAVTGTRSRTDTQYF.

This clone appeared a few times. V is TRBV10-3 and J is TRBJ2-7; 10 positions match TRBD1. V lost 10 bases to trimming and J lost 6 bases; unmatched junction nucleotides: 9. The CDR3 covers 13 residues. Germline V gene data show CDR1 as ENHRY and CDR2 as SYGVKD. The DNA of the CDR3 is TGTGCCACCGGACAGGGGGGCTCAGGCGAGCAGTACTTC. Translating it yields CATGQGGSGEQYF.

The chain is built from TRBV19 and TRBJ2-3; 13 bases fit TRBD2. CDR3 size: 16 residues. Trimming cost V 6 bases and J 4 bases; bases outside gene matches: 7. Germline CDR1 and CDR2: LNHDA and SQIVND (reference sequence). The CDR3 DNA follows: TGTGCCAGTAGCTGGTCACTAGCGGGGGGGCCAGATACGCAGTATTTT. Residues: CASSWSLAGGPDTQYF.

The chain has TRBV5-5 and TRBJ2-2; a possible D gene is TRBD2 (5 bases). The V and J ends lost 4 bases and 6 bases respectively, with 22 bases between them. The germline V gene encodes CDR1 SGHKS and CDR2 YYEKEE (reference sequence). CDR3 length equals 17 residues. Here the CDR3 DNA reads TGTGCCAGCAGCCGGAACCCACCGGGGTATGGCGCCGGGGAGCTGTTTTTT. It is translated as CASSRNPPGYGAGELFF.

The V and J genes are TRBV4-1 and TRBJ2-5, with 9 positions matching TRBD2. V shed 4 bases, J shed 3 bases, and the junction held 15 bases outside the gene matches. The CDR3 totals 18 residues. From germline, CDR1 is MGHRA and CDR2 YSYEKL. CDR3 bases: TGCGCCAGCAGCCCCCGAGGCGGGCTAGCGGGACCCAAAGAGACCCAGTACTTC. Amino acids: CASSPRGGLAGPKETQYF.

This chain connects TRBV30 to TRBJ1-1; D gene uncertain. Deletions cut 0 bases from V and 0 bases from J, with 11 bases between. Per the germline V gene, CDR1 is GTSNPN and CDR2 is SVGIG (reference sequence). The CDR3 has 15 residues. CDR3 region: CAWSVNTGMNTEAFF. The DNA of the CDR3 is TGTGCCTGGAGTGTAAACACGGGGATGAACACTGAAGCTTTCTTT. The whole variable domain, filled in from reference TRBV30 and TRBJ1-1, reads SQTIHQWPATLVQPVGSPLSLECTVEGTSNPNLYWYRQAAGRGLQLLFYSVGIGQISSEVPQNLSASRPQDRQFILSSKKLLLSDSGFYLCAWSVNTGMNTEAFFGQGTRLTVV.

The chain carries TRBV7-2 and TRBJ2-1; D remains unclear. Germline CDR1 and CDR2: SGHTA and FQGNSA. V lost 1 base and J lost 0, with 10 bases in between. This CDR3 has 16 amino acids. CDR3 sequence (DNA): TGTGCCAGCAGCTTAGTATTTTCTGTCTCCTACAATGAGCAGTTCTTC. Translating gives CASSLVFSVSYNEQFF.

The rearrangement uses TRBV4-2 and TRBJ2-5; D remains ambiguous. CDR1 is LGHNA and CDR2 is YNFKEQ in the germline V gene. The CDR3 is 15 residues long. Trimming pared 4 bases from V and 4 bases from J, leaving 16 bases between. The CDR3 bases are TGTGCCAGCAGCCGGAAACGAGACAAGTTAGAGACCCAGTACTTC. Translating it yields CASSRKRDKLETQYF.

The chain employs TRBV29-1 and TRBJ1-1; D is uncertain. Germline CDR1 is SQVTM and CDR2 is ANQGSEA. The CDR3 sequence is 11 residues long. Trimming removed 7 bases at V and 5 bases at J, with 11 bases between. Here the CDR3 DNA reads TGCAGCGCCGAGCGGTTTACTGAAGCTTTCTTT. Protein sequence: CSAERFTEAFF. The full variable domain, in which reference TRBV29-1 and TRBJ1-1 provide the parts outside the CDR3, is SAVISQKPSRDICQRGTSLTIQCQVDSQVTMMFWYRQQPGQSLTLIATANQGSEATYESGFVIDKFPISRPNLTFSTLTVSNMSPEDSSIYLCSAERFTEAFFGQGTRLTVV.

The chain couples TRBV7-2 to TRBJ2-1, with TRBD1 matching 7 bases. J gave up 7 bases and V 5 bases, and 2 bases lay outside the gene matches. Germline V gives CDR1 SGHTA, CDR2 FQGNSA. This CDR3 is built from 12 residues. The DNA of the CDR3 is TGTGCCAGCAGCCACAGGGGAAATGAGCAGTTCTTC. It specifies CASSHRGNEQFF. Supplemented by reference TRBV7-2 and TRBJ2-1, the full variable domain reads GAGVSQSPSNKVTEKGKDVELRCDPISGHTALYWYRQSLGQGLEFLIYFQGNSAPDKSGLPSDRFSAERTGGSVSTLTIQRTQQEDSAVYLCASSHRGNEQFFGPGTRLTVL.

This chain joins TRBV5-4 and TRBJ1-1; TRBD1 aligns across 10 bases. The ends lost 4 bases at V and 1 base at J; junction bases unmatched: 4. Germline loops: CDR1 SGHNT, CDR2 YYREEE (reference sequence). CDR3 size: 15 residues. CDR3 loop: CASSLWTGGNTEAFF. The CDR3 DNA sequence: TGTGCCAGCAGCCTATGGACAGGGGGGAACACTGAAGCTTTCTTT.

The chain is built from TRBV28 and TRBJ2-7, with a possible D match to TRBD1 (6 bases). Trimming stripped 4 bases from V and 8 bases from J, with 15 bases between. This CDR3 has 13 amino acids. CDR1 is MDHEN, CDR2 SYDVKM, per germline. CDR3 nucleotide sequence: TGTGCCAGCAGTTCACCTCTCCGGGACAAGCAGTACTTC. It is translated as CASSSPLRDKQYF. Based on the CDR3 plus reference TRBV28 and TRBJ2-7, the full variable domain is DVKVTQSSRYLVKRTGEKVFLECVQDMDHENMFWYRQDPGLGLRLIYFSYDVKMKEKGDIPEGYSVSREKKERFSLILESASTNQTSMYLCASSSPLRDKQYFGPGTRLTVT.

This chain uses TRBV12-2 with TRBJ1-2; the D segment call TRBD1 is taken from the table without a DNA check. TRBV12-2 is a pseudogene locus. CDR3 length: 16 amino acids. The CDR3 region is CASRLARWNRLYGYTF. CDR3 DNA: TGTGCAAGTCGCTTAGCGCGTTGGAACAGGCTCTATGGCTACACCTTC.

This rearrangement joins TRBV11-2 to TRBJ1-1; 9 bases map to TRBD1. The V gene's germline CDR1 is SGHAT and CDR2 FQNNGV. J gave up 0 bases and V 7 bases, and 18 bases lay outside the gene matches. The CDR3 has 19 amino acids. Here the CDR3 DNA reads TGTGCCAGCACCCGAAAGAATTACAGGGGGCGGCGGGTGAACACTGAAGCTTTCTTT. Translation gives CASTRKNYRGRRVNTEAFF.

The CDR3 reads CAIRAGTGEETQYF. The CDR3 DNA sequence: TGTGCCATCAGAGCCGGGACAGGGGAAGAGACCCAGTACTTC. J is TRBJ2-5 and V is TRBV10-3, with 10 bases that match TRBD1. The CDR3 consists of 14 residues. V gave up 6 bases and J gave up 3 bases; unmatched junction bases: 4. Germline CDR1 ENHRY, CDR2 SYGVKD.

The chain carries TRBV19 and TRBJ2-5; D perhaps matches TRBD1 (5 bases). The last part of the DNA fits TRBJ2-7 better; the J call may be wrong. The CDR3 runs 15 residues. Germline V CDR1 and CDR2: LNHDA, SQIVND (reference sequence). The DNA of the CDR3 is TGTGCCAGTAGTATAGCCCAGGGAAGATCCTACGAGCAGTACTTC. Translation: CASSIAQGRSYEQYF.

The V and J genes are TRBV29-1 and TRBJ1-1, with 7 bases aligning to TRBD1. Germline V CDR1 and CDR2: SQVTM, ANQGSEA. The CDR3 loop spans 14 amino acids. V lost 6 bases to trimming and J lost 0 bases; unmatched junction nucleotides: 7. CDR3 bases: TGCAGCGTAATCAGGGGGGCGTTGAACACTGAAGCTTTCTTT. Translating gives CSVIRGALNTEAFF.

V usage is TRBV30 and J usage is TRBJ2-7, with 10 nucleotides matching TRBD2. In germline, CDR1 is GTSNPN, CDR2 SVGIG (reference sequence). The CDR3 contains 13 residues. V was clipped by 4 bases and J by 2 bases; unmatched bases: 2. The CDR3 coding sequence is TGTGCCTGGAATAGCGGGAGGCCCTACGAGCAGTACTTC. It is translated as CAWNSGRPYEQYF.

This chain connects TRBV11-2 to TRBJ2-7; 8 bases agree with TRBD2. J was trimmed by 0 bases and V by 3 bases; bases with no gene match: 10. This CDR3 region has 17 residues. The germline V gene has CDR1 SGHAT and CDR2 FQNNGV. CDR3 coding DNA: TGTGCCAGCAGCTTGACAGTTAGCGGGGCCAGCTCCTACGAGCAGTACTTC. Amino acids: CASSLTVSGASSYEQYF.